The entry below gives a single T cell receptor beta chain sequence along with its context. The CDR3 is 16 residues long. Deletions cut 4 bases from V and 5 bases from J, with 18 bases between. Germline V gene sequence: CDR1 MGHDK, CDR2 SYGVNS. The sample is drawn from a study of blood T cell repertoires in COVID-19. Sequenced by immunoSEQ multiplex PCR; TCRdb stores in-frame clones only, minus some. This table holds 250,000 to 300,000 clones, roughly 89% found once. The sample comprised peripheral blood. The clonotype comes from a man aged 50-59 years with acute or convalescent COVID-19. This chain uses TRBV25-1 with TRBJ2-1, with a tentative D call TRBD2 (5 bases). The CDR3 region is CASSARVSERNNEQFF. CDR3 sequence (DNA): TGTGCCAGCAGTGCGAGGGTATCGGAAAGAAACAATGAGCAGTTCTTC.